Below, one T cell receptor (beta chain) is given with its context. The antigen this receptor binds is unknown. The input lacks base qualities; no much larger clone sits a single base away. Each clonotype received, on average, 10x coverage in deep resolution sequencing performed on a MiSeq, where the target depth lay between 1 in 1 million and 1 in 200,000 T cells. TCR beta libraries were generated with the immunoSEQ hsTCRB Kit. In the original analysis: The data were analyzed with ImmunoSEQ Analyzer and ImmunoSEQ Data Assistant, and V, D and J gene assignments followed IMGT definitions. Clonality, with values ranging from 0 to 1, was calculated as one minus the normalized Shannon entropy of productive rearrangement frequencies. Public clonotype analysis was restricted to overrepresented clonotypes comprising at least 0.05% of each patient's repertoire. Approximately 13 age-matched healthy donor repertoires from immuneACCESS served as clonality controls. The table was pulled from immuneACCESS by TCRdb, which kept in-frame rearrangements only. Such tables lose some clones; where checked, under half of the loss comes from unresolved V genes, and the rest has no known cause. The D gene and trimming were derived from the DNA, and the V and J assignments and clone size from that table. The sample data list tens of thousands of clones, and 70% of these were observed just once. Of the sample, 10% falls within the top ten clones.

The meaning of the sample's time point label: progressive disease on ibrutinib. For TCR beta library preparation, roughly 2 micrograms of genomic DNA were extracted from the cryopreserved PBMCs. Longitudinal blood samples from CLL patients on ibrutinib monotherapy were analyzed using high-throughput TCR beta sequencing. The patients took part in an open-label, single-center phase 2 trial of ibrutinib monotherapy. The data were obtained in a study of cytotoxic CD8 clonotypes in ibrutinib-treated CLL (dated by TCRdb to about 2021). Regarding the research as a whole: The cohort was composed of about 10 relapsed/refractory and approximately 16 treatment-naive patients; IGHV unmutated status was identified in 17 to 18 patients. Patients were still on ibrutinib when every remission and progressive disease sample was collected. Response samples were taken after a median of approximately eleven months on treatment, ranging from about 6 to 36 months. Responses were partial in some 24 patients and complete in 2; after median around 66 months follow-up, around 15 stayed in remission and about twelve progressed. Samples averaged 255,043 productive templates and 94,082 productive rearrangements. Cryopreserved peripheral blood mononuclear cells were collected before treatment, at response, and at either disease progression or sustained remission. Longitudinal samples were obtainable from about 30% of the 86 participants in the trial. Results the study describes overall, beyond this receptor: Sampling times were not matched between patients in sustained remission and patients whose disease was progressing, and lymph node repertoires were not examined. Public clonotypes were rare and either contracted or stayed stable during treatment, and the rise in clonality at ibrutinib response reflected the expansion of private clonotypes. Baseline clonality exceeded that of age-matched healthy donors and correlated strongly with circulating CD8+ T-cell counts. Clonality increased at ibrutinib response, stayed stable in sustained remission, and fell back toward baseline at progression.

The source of this sequence is a human donor with chronic lymphocytic leukemia. Source: PBMCs, taken at disease progression, from a patient treated with ibrutinib.

The CDR3 protein is CASSGDIEQYF. The nucleotides are TGCGCCAGCAGCGGGGACATCGAGCAGTACTTC. This sequence uses TRBV5-1 and TRBJ2-7; the D gene is perhaps TRBD1, on 6 matching bases. CDR1 is given as SGHRS and CDR2 as YFSETQ, both from the germline V gene. V is shortened by 4 bases, J by 6 bases, and the region joining them spans 8 bases. Reading from cysteine to phenylalanine, the CDR3 counts 11 amino acids. Only the CDR3 part of the read is kept: 33 bases, read in frame from the first base. Extended through the reference TRBV5-1 and TRBJ2-7 proteins, this CDR3 yields the full variable domain: KAGVTQTPRYLIKTRGQQVTLSCSPISGHRSVSWYQQTPGQGLQFLFEYFSETQRNKGNFPGRFSGRQFSNSRSEMNVSTLELGDSALYLCASSGDIEQYFGPGTRLTVT.